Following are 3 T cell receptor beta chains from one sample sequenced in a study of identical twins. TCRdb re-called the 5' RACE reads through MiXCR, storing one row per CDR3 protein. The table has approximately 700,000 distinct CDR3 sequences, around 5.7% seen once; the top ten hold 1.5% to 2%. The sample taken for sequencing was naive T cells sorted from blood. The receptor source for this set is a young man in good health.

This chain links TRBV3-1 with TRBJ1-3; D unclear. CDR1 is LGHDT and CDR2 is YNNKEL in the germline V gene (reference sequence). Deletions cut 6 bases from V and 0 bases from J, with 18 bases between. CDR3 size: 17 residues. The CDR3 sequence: CASRSQEVSLSGNTIYF. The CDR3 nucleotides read TGTGCCAGCAGGTCCCAGGAGGTCTCCCTCTCTGGAAACACCATATATTTT. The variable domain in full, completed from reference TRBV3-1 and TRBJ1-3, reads DTAVSQTPKYLVTQMGNDKSIKCEQNLGHDTMYWYKQDSKKFLKIMFSYNNKELIINETVPNRFSPKSPDKAHLNLHINSLELGDSAVYFCASRSQEVSLSGNTIYFGEGSWLTVV.

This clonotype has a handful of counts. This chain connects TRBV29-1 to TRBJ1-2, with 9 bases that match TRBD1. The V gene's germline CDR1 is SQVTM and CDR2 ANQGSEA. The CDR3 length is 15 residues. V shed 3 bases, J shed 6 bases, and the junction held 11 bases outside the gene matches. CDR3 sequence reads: CSVDTGGTLLHGYTF. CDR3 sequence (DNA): TGCAGCGTTGATACAGGGGGCACCCTTCTCCATGGCTACACCTTC.

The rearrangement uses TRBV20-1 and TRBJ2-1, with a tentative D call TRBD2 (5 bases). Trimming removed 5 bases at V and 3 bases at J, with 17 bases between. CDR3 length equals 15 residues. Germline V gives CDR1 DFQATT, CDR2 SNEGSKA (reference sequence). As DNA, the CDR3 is TGCAGTGCTTCCCCTTCGGAGCGGCACTACAATGAGCAGTTCTTC. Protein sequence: CSASPSERHYNEQFF.